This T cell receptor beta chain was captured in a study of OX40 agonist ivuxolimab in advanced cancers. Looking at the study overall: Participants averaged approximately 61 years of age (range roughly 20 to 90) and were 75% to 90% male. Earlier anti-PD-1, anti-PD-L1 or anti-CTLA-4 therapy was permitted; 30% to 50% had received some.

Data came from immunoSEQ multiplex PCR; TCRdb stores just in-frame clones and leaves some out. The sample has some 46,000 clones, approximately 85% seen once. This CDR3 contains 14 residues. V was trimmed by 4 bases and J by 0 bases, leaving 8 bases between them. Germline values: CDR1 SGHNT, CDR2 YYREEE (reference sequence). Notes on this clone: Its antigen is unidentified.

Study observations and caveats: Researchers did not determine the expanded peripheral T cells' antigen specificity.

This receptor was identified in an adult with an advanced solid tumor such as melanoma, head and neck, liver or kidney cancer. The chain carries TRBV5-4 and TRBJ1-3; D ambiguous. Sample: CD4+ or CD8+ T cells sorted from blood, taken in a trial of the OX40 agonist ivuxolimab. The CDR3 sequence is CASSVGSSGNTIYF. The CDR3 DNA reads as TGTGCCAGCAGCGTAGGTAGCTCTGGAAACACCATATATTTT.